This T cell receptor beta chain was identified in a study of shared clonotypes between healthy human individuals. Trimming removed 7 bases at V and 0 bases at J, with 10 bases between. CDR1 is WSHSY, CDR2 SAAADI, per germline. This CDR3 contains 15 residues. Generated by immunoSEQ multiplex PCR, the TCRdb table keeps only in-frame clones and is missing some. There are around 2,000,000 clones in the sample; over 85% occur only once, and around 0.13% lies in the top ten. The chain carries TRBV10-2 and TRBJ2-6; D ambiguous. The sample taken for sequencing was naive CD4+ T cells sorted from blood. Stated subset: CD45RA+ positively selected. The clonotype originates from a man aged 18 to 29 in good health. CDR3 region: CASNTPNSGANVLTF. DNA of the CDR3: TGCGCCAGCAACACTCCTAACTCTGGGGCCAACGTCCTGACTTTC.